Listed below are T cell receptor beta chains from one sample, sequenced in a study of blood T cells in healthy people across ages. TCRdb redid the calling of the 5' RACE reads with MiXCR, one entry per CDR3 protein. The table has roughly 570,000 distinct CDR3 sequences, roughly 29% seen once. Specimen: blood. The source is a woman in her 70s in good health. The CDR3 runs from the conserved cysteine through the conserved F or W. D genes are given only for firm matches. Not every row has a clone size; where given, it reads once, few, many or a size class.

D gene | J gene | clone size | V gene | CDR3 protein | CDR3 DNA
TRBD1 | TRBJ1-4 | few | TRBV12-3/TRBV12-4 | CASSNRDSATNEKLFF | TGTGCCAGCAGTAATAGGGACAGTGCAACTAATGAAAAACTGTTTTTT
TRBD1 | TRBJ1-5 | few | TRBV12-3/TRBV12-4 | CASGGTGGSSNQPQHF | TGTGCCAGCGGTGGGACAGGGGGCTCTAGCAATCAGCCCCAGCATTTT
. | TRBJ1-3 | . | TRBV29-1 | CSVVWVSGNTIYF | TGCAGCGTTGTTTGGGTATCTGGAAACACCATATATTTT
TRBD2 | TRBJ2-1 | many | TRBV7-9 | CASSLSGGLYNEQFF | TGTGCCAGCAGCTTAAGCGGGGGACTATACAATGAGCAGTTCTTC
. | TRBJ1-2 | many | TRBV20-1 | CSAPLPLGNYGYTF | TGCAGTGCTCCTTTACCCCTGGGCAACTATGGCTACACCTTC
. | TRBJ1-6 | few | TRBV3-1 | CASSPGGLTNSPLHF | TGTGCCAGCAGCCCCGGCGGGCTCACTAATTCACCCCTCCACTTT
TRBD1 | TRBJ1-1 | . | TRBV6-4 | CASSDSDRVPTRFMNTEAFF | TGTGCCAGCAGTGACTCGGACAGGGTGCCAACTAGGTTTATGAACACTGAAGCTTTCTTT
. | TRBJ2-5 | few | TRBV5-6 | CASSLRGLVGTQYF | TGTGCCAGCAGCTTGAGAGGGTTGGTAGGGACCCAGTACTTC
. | TRBJ2-1 | . | TRBV3-1 | CASSQDFRFEQFF | TGTGCCAGCAGCCAAGATTTTAGGTTTGAGCAGTTCTTC
. | TRBJ2-1 | few | TRBV6-4 | CASSDSGSLRYNEQFF | TGTGCCAGCAGTGACTCGGGGTCACTGAGATACAATGAGCAGTTCTTC
. | TRBJ2-5 | few | TRBV5-1 | CASSPSQYQETQYF | TGCGCCAGCAGCCCTTCCCAGTACCAAGAGACCCAGTACTTC
. | TRBJ2-6 | . | TRBV19 | CVSSMVSSGANVLTF | TGTGTCAGTAGTATGGTTAGCTCTGGGGCCAACGTCCTGACTTTC